Listed here are 8 T cell receptor beta chains from one sample, sequenced in a study of cytomegalovirus exposure and HLA in healthy donors. Sequenced by immunoSEQ multiplex PCR; TCRdb stores in-frame clones only, minus some. Of under 150,000 clones in the sample, just over 85% were seen once. Sequencing was carried out using PBMCs. The receptors come from a woman aged 18-35 years in good health and CMV-seropositive.

This sequence joins TRBV5-1 and TRBJ1-6; 7 bases fit TRBD1. Germline CDR1 SGHRS, CDR2 YFSETQ. CDR3 size: 14 residues. V was clipped by 4 bases and J by 7 bases; unmatched bases: 5. CDR3 in DNA: TGCGCCAGCAGCCCGGGGGACAGAAATTCACCCCTCCACTTT. Protein sequence: CASSPGDRNSPLHF.

This clone was picked up one time. At the DNA level, this CDR3 is encoded by other sequences in the same sample as well. The chain is built from TRBV5-6 and TRBJ2-3; 12 nucleotides align to TRBD2. Germline CDR1 SGHDT, CDR2 YYEEEE. This CDR3 region has 16 residues. After removal of 0 bases from V and 3 bases from J, the junction contained 2 bases not matched to a gene. CDR3 region: CASSLALAGGTDTQYF. CDR3 coding DNA: TGTGCCAGCAGCTTGGCCCTAGCGGGAGGGACAGATACGCAGTATTTT. Using reference TRBV5-6 and TRBJ2-3 for the parts outside the CDR3, the full variable domain is DAGVTQSPTHLIKTRGQQVTLRCSPKSGHDTVSWYQQALGQGPQFIFQYYEEEERQRGNFPDRFSGHQFPNYSSELNVNALLLGDSALYLCASSLALAGGTDTQYFGPGTRLTVL.

This clone has more than one count but fewer than ten. The V and J genes are TRBV2 and TRBJ1-2; D call uncertain. This CDR3 contains 12 residues. V lost 9 bases, J lost 8 bases, and 16 bases lay in between. Germline V gene sequence: CDR1 SNHLY, CDR2 FYNNEI. The CDR3 spells CASMAVVEGYTF. The CDR3 coding sequence is TGTGCCAGTATGGCAGTGGTTGAAGGCTACACCTTC. Drawing the rest from reference TRBV2 and TRBJ1-2, the complete variable domain is EPEVTQTPSHQVTQMGQEVILRCVPISNHLYFYWYRQILGQKVEFLVSFYNNEISEKSEIFDDQFSVERPDGSNFTLKIRSTKLEDSAMYFCASMAVVEGYTFGSGTRLTVV.

This sequence joins TRBV20-1 and TRBJ1-1; D not certain. Germline V lookup: CDR1 DFQATT, CDR2 SNEGSKA (reference sequence). CDR3 length: 11 amino acids. Written as DNA, the CDR3 is TGCACCGGAGCTTTGAACACTGAAGCTTTCTTT. This codes for CTGALNTEAFF.

The V call is TRBV19, the J call TRBJ2-2; D not certain. CDR3 length equals 14 residues. V lost 7 bases and J lost 1, with 10 bases in between. The germline V gene has CDR1 LNHDA and CDR2 SQIVND (reference sequence). In DNA form, the CDR3 reads TGTGCCAGTACGGAGTTGAGGAACACCGGGGAGCTGTTTTTT. Its protein product is CASTELRNTGELFF.

The sample holds a few counts of this clone. The gene calls are TRBV2 and TRBJ2-5; D unresolved. This CDR3 is 12 amino acids long. With 8 bases removed from V and 1 base from J, the gap between germline ends came to 8 bases. Germline CDR1 is SNHLY and CDR2 is FYNNEI. CDR3 sequence reads: CASGQVQETQYF. CDR3 DNA: TGTGCCAGCGGCCAGGTCCAAGAGACCCAGTACTTC. Together with reference TRBV2 and TRBJ2-5, the CDR3 gives the full variable domain: EPEVTQTPSHQVTQMGQEVILRCVPISNHLYFYWYRQILGQKVEFLVSFYNNEISEKSEIFDDQFSVERPDGSNFTLKIRSTKLEDSAMYFCASGQVQETQYFGPGTRLLVL.

As DNA, the CDR3 is TGTGCCAGCAGCCTAACCTCGTTGGGCTGGAATTCACCCCTCCACTTT. Its protein product is CASSLTSLGWNSPLHF. The V gene is TRBV7-9, the J gene TRBJ1-6, with unresolved D. The CDR3 length is 16 residues. V lost 5 bases and J 7 bases, leaving 18 bases between the germline ends. Germline V lookup: CDR1 SEHNR, CDR2 FQNEAQ (reference sequence).

Of note for this clone: At one boundary the junction diverges from the germline segment, which might be a read error. The V and J genes are TRBV7-2 and TRBJ1-4; 11 positions match TRBD1. The germline V gene has CDR1 SGHTA and CDR2 FQGNSA. The CDR3 is made up of 16 amino acids. The CDR3 sequence: CASSLASGTGGEKLFF. In DNA form, the CDR3 reads TGTGCCAGCAGCCTAGCATCCGGGACAGGGGGTGAAAAACTGTTTTTT. The full variable domain, rest sourced from reference TRBV7-2 and TRBJ1-4, is GAGVSQSPSNKVTEKGKDVELRCDPISGHTALYWYRQSLGQGLEFLIYFQGNSAPDKSGLPSDRFSAERTGGSVSTLTIQRTQQEDSAVYLCASSLASGTGGEKLFFGSGTQLSVL.